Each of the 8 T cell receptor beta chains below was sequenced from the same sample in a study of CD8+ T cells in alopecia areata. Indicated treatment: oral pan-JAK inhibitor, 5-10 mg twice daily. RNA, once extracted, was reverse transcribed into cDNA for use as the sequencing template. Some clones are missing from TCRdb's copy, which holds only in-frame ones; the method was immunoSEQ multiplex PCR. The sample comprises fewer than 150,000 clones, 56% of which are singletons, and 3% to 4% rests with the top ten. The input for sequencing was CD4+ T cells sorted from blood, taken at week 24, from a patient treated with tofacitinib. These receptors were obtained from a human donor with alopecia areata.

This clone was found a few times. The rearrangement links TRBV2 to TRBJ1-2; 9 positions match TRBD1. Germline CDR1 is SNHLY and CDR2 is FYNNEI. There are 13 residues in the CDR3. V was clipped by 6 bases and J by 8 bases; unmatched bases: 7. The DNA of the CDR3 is TGTGCCAGCAGAGGACAGGGGATCGGAGGCTACACCTTC. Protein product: CASRGQGIGGYTF.

The CDR3 here is CASSEGIRDTQYF. The CDR3 nucleotides are TGTGCCAGCAGTGAGGGGATCCGGGATACGCAGTATTTT. The chain links TRBV2 to TRBJ2-3; D remains ambiguous. Trimming stripped 3 bases from V and 6 bases from J, with 10 bases between. This CDR3 region has 13 residues. Germline V gene data show CDR1 as SNHLY and CDR2 as FYNNEI. Full variable domain (missing parts from reference TRBV2 and TRBJ2-3): EPEVTQTPSHQVTQMGQEVILRCVPISNHLYFYWYRQILGQKVEFLVSFYNNEISEKSEIFDDQFSVERPDGSNFTLKIRSTKLEDSAMYFCASSEGIRDTQYFGPGTRLTVL.

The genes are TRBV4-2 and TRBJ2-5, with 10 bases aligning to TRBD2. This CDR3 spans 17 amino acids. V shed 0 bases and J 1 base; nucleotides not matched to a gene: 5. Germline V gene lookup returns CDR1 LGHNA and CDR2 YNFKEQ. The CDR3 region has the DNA TGTGCCAGCAGCCAAGATTTGCTAGCGGGGGCCCAAGAGACCCAGTACTTC. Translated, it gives CASSQDLLAGAQETQYF.

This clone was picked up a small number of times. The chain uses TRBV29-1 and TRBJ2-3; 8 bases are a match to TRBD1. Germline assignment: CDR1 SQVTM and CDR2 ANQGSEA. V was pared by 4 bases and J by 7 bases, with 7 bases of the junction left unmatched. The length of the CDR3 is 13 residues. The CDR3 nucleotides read TGCAGCGTTGTAGACAGGGGACTCAATACGCAGTATTTT. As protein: CSVVDRGLNTQYF.

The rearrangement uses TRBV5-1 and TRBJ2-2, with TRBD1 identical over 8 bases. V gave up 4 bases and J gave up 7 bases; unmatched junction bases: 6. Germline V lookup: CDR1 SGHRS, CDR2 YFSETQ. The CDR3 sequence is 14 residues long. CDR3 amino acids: CASSPGGAGGELFF. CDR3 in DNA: TGCGCCAGCAGCCCAGGGGGCGCGGGCGGGGAGCTGTTTTTT.

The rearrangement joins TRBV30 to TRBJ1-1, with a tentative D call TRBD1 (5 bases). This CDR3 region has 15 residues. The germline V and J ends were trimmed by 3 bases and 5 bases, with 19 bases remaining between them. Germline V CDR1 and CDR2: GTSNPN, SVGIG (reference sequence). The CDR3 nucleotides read TGTGCCTGGAGCCCCGGATCAATAAGGGGTACTGAAGCTTTCTTT. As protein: CAWSPGSIRGTEAFF.

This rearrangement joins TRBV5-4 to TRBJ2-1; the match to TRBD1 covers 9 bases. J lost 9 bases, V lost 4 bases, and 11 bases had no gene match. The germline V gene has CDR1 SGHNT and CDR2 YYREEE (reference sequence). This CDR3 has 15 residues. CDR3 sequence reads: CASSPSTGGQSEQFF. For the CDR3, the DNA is TGTGCCAGCAGCCCGTCGACAGGGGGGCAAAGTGAGCAGTTCTTC.

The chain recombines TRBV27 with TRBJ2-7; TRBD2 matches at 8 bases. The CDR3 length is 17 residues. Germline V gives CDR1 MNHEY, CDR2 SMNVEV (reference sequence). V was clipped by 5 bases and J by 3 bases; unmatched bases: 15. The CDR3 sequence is CASSPSGGIAGHYEQYF. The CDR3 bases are TGTGCCAGCAGTCCCTCGGGGGGGATAGCGGGCCACTACGAGCAGTACTTC.